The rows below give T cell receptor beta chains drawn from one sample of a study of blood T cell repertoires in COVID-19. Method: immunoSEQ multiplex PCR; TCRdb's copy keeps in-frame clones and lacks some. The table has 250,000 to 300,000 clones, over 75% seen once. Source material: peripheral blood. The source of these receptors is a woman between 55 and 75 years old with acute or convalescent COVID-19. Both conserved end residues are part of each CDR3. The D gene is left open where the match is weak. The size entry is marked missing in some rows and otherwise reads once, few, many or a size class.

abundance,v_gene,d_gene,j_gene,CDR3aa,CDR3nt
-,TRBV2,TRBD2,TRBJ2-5,CASRGLLGLAPQETQYF,TGTGCCAGCAGAGGACTCTTAGGACTAGCGCCTCAAGAGACCCAGTACTTC
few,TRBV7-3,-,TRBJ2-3,CASSRAGGSTDTQYF,TGTGCCAGCAGCCGCGCAGGGGGGAGCACAGATACGCAGTATTTT
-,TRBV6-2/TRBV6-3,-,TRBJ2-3,CASSYSFQGTDTQYF,TGTGCCAGCAGTTACTCTTTCCAGGGCACAGATACGCAGTATTTT
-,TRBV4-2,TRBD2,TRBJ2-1,CASSPLAGGPDEQFF,TGTGCCAGCAGTCCTCTAGCGGGGGGGCCCGATGAGCAGTTCTTC
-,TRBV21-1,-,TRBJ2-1,CASRHSRGSGHYNEQFF,TGTGCCAGCAGACACAGCCGGGGGAGCGGGCATTACAATGAGCAGTTCTTC
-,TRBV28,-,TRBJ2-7,CASSLTGSYEQYF,TGTGCCAGCAGTTTAACGGGATCCTACGAGCAGTACTTC
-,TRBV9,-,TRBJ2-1,CASSLGGAPYNEQFF,TGTGCCAGCAGCCTGGGGGGGGCTCCCTACAATGAGCAGTTCTTC
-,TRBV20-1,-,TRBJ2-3,CSAEARDTQYF,TGCAGTGCCGAAGCTAGGGATACGCAGTATTTT
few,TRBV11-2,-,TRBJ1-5,CASSLGHRAGQPQHF,TGTGCCAGCAGCTTGGGGCACAGGGCTGGTCAGCCCCAGCATTTT
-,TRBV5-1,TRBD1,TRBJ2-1,CASSLAGTGSSYNEQFF,TGCGCCAGCAGCTTGGCGGGGACAGGGAGTTCCTACAATGAGCAGTTCTTC
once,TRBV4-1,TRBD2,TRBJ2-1,CASSPGLAVSYNEQFF,TGCGCCAGCAGCCCCGGACTAGCGGTCTCCTACAATGAGCAGTTCTTC
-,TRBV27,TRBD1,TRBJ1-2,CASSGQGSYGYTF,TGTGCCAGCAGTGGACAGGGCTCCTATGGCTACACCTTC
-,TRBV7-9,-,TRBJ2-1,CASQGNRVSYNEQFF,TGTGCCAGCCAGGGAAACAGGGTCAGCTACAATGAGCAGTTCTTC
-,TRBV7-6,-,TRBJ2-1,CASSFVSESYNEQFF,TGTGCCAGCAGCTTTGTTTCGGAGTCTTACAATGAGCAGTTCTTC
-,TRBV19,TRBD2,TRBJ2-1,CASRQPGLAAGGEQFF,TGTGCCAGTAGACAGCCGGGACTAGCAGCGGGGGGTGAGCAGTTCTTC
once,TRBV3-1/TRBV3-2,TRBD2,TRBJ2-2,CASSSSGRGNTGELFF,TGTGCCAGCAGCTCTAGCGGGAGGGGGAACACCGGGGAGCTGTTTTTT
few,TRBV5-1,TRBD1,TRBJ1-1,CASSSSTGLNTEAFF,TGCGCCAGCAGCTCTTCGACAGGGCTGAACACTGAAGCTTTCTTT
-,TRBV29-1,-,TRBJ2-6,CSATTSSGANVLTF,TGCAGCGCTACCACGAGCTCTGGGGCCAACGTCCTGACTTTC
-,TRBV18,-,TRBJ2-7,CVSSPAPGQGPPYEQYF,TGTGTCAGCTCACCAGCACCGGGACAAGGGCCACCCTACGAGCAGTACTTC
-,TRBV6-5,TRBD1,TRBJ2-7,CASSTAGTGRYEQYF,TGTGCCAGCAGTACAGCCGGGACAGGCCGCTACGAGCAGTACTTC
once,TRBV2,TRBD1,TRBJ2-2,CASIGTGLNTGELFF,TGTGCCAGCATCGGGACAGGCCTGAACACCGGGGAGCTGTTTTTT
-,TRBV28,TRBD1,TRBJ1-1,CASRITGGAAEAFF,TGTGCCAGCAGGATCACAGGGGGCGCGGCTGAAGCTTTCTTT
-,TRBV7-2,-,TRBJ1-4,CASSGQSSNEKLFF,TGTGCCAGCTCAGGACAAAGTTCTAATGAAAAACTGTTTTTT
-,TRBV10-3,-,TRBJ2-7,CAIREPDSSYEQYF,TGTGCCATCAGGGAACCTGACAGTTCCTACGAGCAGTACTTC
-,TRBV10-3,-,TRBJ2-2,CAILDSTGELFF,TGTGCCATTCTGGACTCCACCGGGGAGCTGTTTTTT
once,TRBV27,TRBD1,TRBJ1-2,CASSNSKEQGGNYGYTF,TGTGCCAGCAGCAATTCGAAGGAACAGGGGGGGAACTATGGCTACACCTTC
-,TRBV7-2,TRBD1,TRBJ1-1,CASSQLTGTSSEAFF,TGTGCCAGCAGCCAACTGACAGGGACCTCATCTGAAGCTTTCTTT
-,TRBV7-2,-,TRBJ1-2,CASSLDLTGGWGYTF,TGTGCCAGCAGCTTAGATTTGACAGGCGGTTGGGGCTACACCTTC
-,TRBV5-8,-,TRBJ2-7,CASSLALPEQYF,TGTGCCAGCAGCTTAGCCCTGCCCGAGCAGTACTTC
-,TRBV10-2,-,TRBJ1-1,CASSDGGVPEAFF,TGCGCCAGCAGTGACGGCGGGGTCCCTGAAGCTTTCTTT
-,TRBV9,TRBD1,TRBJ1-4,CASSLRQGTNEKLFF,TGTGCCAGCAGCCTAAGACAGGGAACTAATGAAAAACTGTTTTTT
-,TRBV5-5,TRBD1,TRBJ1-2,CASSPGQGSTGYTF,TGTGCCAGCAGCCCCGGACAGGGGAGTACTGGCTACACCTTC
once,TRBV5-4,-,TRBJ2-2,CASSLLRSNTGELFF,TGTGCCAGCAGCTTGCTCAGGTCGAACACCGGGGAGCTGTTTTTT
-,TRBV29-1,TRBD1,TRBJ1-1,CSGDREGWAFF,TGCAGCGGAGACAGGGAAGGGTGGGCTTTCTTT
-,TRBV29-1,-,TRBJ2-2,CSAGGGGSGELFF,TGCAGCGCTGGGGGCGGGGGTTCCGGGGAGCTGTTTTTT
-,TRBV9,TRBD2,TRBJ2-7,CASSRSGGLYEQYF,TGTGCCAGCAGCAGATCGGGGGGTCTCTACGAGCAGTACTTC
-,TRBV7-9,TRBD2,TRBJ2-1,CASSLIAGGGNEQFF,TGTGCCAGCAGTTTAATAGCGGGAGGGGGCAATGAGCAGTTCTTC
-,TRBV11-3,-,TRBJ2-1,CASSSSGQDEQFF,TGTGCCAGCAGCTCGAGCGGGCAGGATGAGCAGTTCTTC
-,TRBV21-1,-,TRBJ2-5,CASGDGQGLTLQGRTVETQYF,TGTGCCAGCGGGGATGGACAGGGGCTAACCCTTCAGGGGAGGACGGTAGAGACCCAGTACTTC
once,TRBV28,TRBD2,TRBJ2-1,CASSSPVGLAGVHEQFF,TGTGCCAGCAGTTCACCCGTAGGACTAGCGGGAGTACATGAGCAGTTCTTC
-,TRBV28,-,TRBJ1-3,CASGRRSGNTIYF,TGTGCCAGTGGGAGAAGATCTGGAAACACCATATATTTT
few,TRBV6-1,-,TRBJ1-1,CASSEQPSESAFF,TGTGCCAGCAGTGAACAGCCGAGCGAGTCGGCTTTCTTT
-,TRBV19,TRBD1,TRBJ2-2,CASINPGQGETGELFF,TGTGCCAGTATTAATCCGGGACAGGGAGAAACCGGGGAGCTGTTTTTT
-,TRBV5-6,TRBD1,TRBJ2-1,CASSLADRGYNEQFF,TGTGCCAGCAGCTTGGCGGACAGGGGGTACAATGAGCAGTTCTTC
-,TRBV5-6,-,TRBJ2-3,CASSLVARAIDTQYF,TGTGCCAGCAGCTTGGTAGCGCGCGCAATAGATACGCAGTATTTT
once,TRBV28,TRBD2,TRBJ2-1,CASSSSGGPGVF,TGTGCCAGCAGTTCTAGCGGGGGGCCCGGGGTCTTC
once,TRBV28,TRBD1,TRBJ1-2,CATTGTASNYGYTF,TGTGCCACGACAGGGACAGCCTCTAACTATGGCTACACCTTC
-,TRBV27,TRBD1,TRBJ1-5,CASSPLGQGNQPQHF,TGTGCCAGCAGTCCCTTGGGACAGGGCAATCAGCCCCAGCATTTT
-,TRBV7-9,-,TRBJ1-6,CASSLVAAAHSPLHF,TGTGCCAGCAGCTTAGTCGCGGCAGCACATTCACCCCTCCACTTT
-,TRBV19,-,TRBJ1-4,CASSIDGATFATNEKLFF,TGTGCCAGTAGTATAGATGGTGCTACTTTCGCAACTAATGAAAAACTGTTTTTT
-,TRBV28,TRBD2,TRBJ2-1,CATARLAGGNEQFF,TGTGCCACCGCCCGACTAGCGGGAGGGAATGAGCAGTTCTTC
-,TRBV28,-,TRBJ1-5,CASSNQPQHF,TGTGCCAGCTCAAATCAGCCCCAGCATTTT
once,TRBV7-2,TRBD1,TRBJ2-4,CASSPTTGASIQYF,TGTGCCAGCAGCCCAACCACAGGGGCGAGCATTCAGTACTTC
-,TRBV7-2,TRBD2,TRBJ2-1,CASSWGASGRNEQFF,TGTGCCAGCAGCTGGGGGGCTAGCGGGCGGAATGAGCAGTTCTTC
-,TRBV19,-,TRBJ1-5,CASSIDLAPQHF,TGTGCCAGTAGTATAGATCTAGCCCCCCAGCATTTT
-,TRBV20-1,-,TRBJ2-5,CSASLGGQETQYF,TGCAGTGCTAGTTTGGGGGGACAAGAGACCCAGTACTTC
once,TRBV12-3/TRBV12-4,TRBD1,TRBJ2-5,CASSPGQGETQYF,TGTGCCAGCAGTCCGGGACAGGGGGAGACCCAGTACTTC
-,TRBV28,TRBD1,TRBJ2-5,CASSFLYIGDRGKETQYF,TGTGCCAGCAGTTTCTTATATATTGGGGACAGGGGTAAAGAGACCCAGTACTTC
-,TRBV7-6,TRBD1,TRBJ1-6,CASSLDRGYNSPLHF,TGTGCCAGCAGCTTGGACAGGGGCTATAATTCACCCCTCCACTTT
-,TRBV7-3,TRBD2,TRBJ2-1,CASSLGLAEYNEQFF,TGTGCCAGCAGCTTAGGGCTAGCGGAGTACAATGAGCAGTTCTTC